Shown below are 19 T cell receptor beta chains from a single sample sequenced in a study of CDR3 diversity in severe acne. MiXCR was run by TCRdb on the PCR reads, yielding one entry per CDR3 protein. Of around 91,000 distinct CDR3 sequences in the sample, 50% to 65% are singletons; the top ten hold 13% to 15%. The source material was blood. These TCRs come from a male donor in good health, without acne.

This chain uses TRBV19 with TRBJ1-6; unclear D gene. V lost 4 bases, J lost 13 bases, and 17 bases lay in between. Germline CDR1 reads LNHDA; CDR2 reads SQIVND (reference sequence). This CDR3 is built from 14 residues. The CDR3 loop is CASSTGASNQPLHF. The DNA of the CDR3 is TGTGCCAGTAGTACGGGAGCTAGCAATCAGCCCCTCCACTTT.

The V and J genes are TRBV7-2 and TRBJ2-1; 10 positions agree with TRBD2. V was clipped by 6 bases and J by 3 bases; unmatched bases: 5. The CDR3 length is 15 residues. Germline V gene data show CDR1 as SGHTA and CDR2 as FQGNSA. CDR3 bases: TGTGCCAGCAGTTCAACTAGCGGGATCTACAATGAGCAGTTCTTC. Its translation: CASSSTSGIYNEQFF.

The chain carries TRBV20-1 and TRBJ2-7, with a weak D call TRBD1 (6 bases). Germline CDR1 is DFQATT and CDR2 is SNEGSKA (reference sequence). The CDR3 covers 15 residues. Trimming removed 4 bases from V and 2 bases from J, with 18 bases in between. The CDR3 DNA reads TGCAGTGCTAAGGGGGTCGGCAGGGGAACCTACGAGCAGTACTTC. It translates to CSAKGVGRGTYEQYF.

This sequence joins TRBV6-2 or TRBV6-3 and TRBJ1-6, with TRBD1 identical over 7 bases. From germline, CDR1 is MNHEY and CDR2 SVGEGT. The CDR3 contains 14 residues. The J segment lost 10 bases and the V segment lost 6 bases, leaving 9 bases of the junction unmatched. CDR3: CASRIQGTVSPLHF. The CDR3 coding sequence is TGTGCCAGCAGGATCCAAGGGACAGTCTCACCCCTCCACTTT.

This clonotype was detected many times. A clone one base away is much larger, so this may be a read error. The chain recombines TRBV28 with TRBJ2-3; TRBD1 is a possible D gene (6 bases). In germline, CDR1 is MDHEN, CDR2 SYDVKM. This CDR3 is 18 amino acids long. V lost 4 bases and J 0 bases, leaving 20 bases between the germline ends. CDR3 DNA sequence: TGTGCCAGCAGTTCCACCGGGACAAGGGGGATCAGCACAGATACGCAGTATTTT. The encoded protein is CASSSTGTRGISTDTQYF.

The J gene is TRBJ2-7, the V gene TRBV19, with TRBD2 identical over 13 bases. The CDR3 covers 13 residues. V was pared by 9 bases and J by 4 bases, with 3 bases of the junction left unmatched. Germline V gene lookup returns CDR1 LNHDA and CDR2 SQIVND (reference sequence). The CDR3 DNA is TGTGCCAGCAGGACTAGCGGGAGTTACGAGCAGTACTTC. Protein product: CASRTSGSYEQYF.

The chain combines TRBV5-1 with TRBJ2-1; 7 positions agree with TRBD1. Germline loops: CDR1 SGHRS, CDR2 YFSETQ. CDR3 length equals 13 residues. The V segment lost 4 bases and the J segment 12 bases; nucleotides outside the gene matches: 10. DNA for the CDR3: TGCGCCAGCAGCGAACCGACAGGGTTCAGGCAGTTCTTC. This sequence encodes CASSEPTGFRQFF. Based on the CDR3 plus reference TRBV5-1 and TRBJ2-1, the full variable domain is KAGVTQTPRYLIKTRGQQVTLSCSPISGHRSVSWYQQTPGQGLQFLFEYFSETQRNKGNFPGRFSGRQFSNSRSEMNVSTLELGDSALYLCASSEPTGFRQFFGPGTRLTVL.

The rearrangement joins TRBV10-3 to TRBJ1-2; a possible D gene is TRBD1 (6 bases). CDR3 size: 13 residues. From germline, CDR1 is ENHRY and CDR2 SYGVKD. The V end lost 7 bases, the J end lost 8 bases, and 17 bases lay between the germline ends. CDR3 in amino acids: CAIKNRESQGYTF. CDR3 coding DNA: TGTGCCATCAAGAACAGGGAATCACAAGGCTACACCTTC.

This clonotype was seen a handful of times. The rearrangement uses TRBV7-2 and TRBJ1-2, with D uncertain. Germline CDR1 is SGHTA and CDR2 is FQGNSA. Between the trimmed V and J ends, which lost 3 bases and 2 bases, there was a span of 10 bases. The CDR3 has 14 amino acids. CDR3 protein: CASSFPGNNYGYTF. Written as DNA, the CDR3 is TGTGCCAGCAGCTTCCCCGGGAACAACTATGGCTACACCTTC.

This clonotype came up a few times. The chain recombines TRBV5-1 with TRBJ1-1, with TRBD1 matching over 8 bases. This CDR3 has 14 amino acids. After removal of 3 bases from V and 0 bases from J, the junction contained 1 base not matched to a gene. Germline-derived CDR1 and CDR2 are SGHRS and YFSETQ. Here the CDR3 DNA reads TGCGCCAGCAGCTGGGACAGGCTGAACACTGAAGCTTTCTTT. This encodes CASSWDRLNTEAFF.

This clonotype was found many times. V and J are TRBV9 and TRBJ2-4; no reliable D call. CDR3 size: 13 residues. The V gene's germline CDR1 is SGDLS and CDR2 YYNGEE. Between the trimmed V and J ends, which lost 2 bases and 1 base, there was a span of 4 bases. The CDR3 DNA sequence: TGTGCCAGCAGCGTTGGGGCCAAAAACATTCAGTACTTC. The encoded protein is CASSVGAKNIQYF.

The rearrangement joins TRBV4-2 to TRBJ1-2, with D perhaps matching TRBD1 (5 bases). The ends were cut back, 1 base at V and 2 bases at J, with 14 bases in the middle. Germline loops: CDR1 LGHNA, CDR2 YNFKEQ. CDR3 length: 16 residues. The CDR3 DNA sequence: TGTGCCAGCAGCCAAGCCGGGACCGGGATAAACTATGGCTACACCTTC. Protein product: CASSQAGTGINYGYTF.

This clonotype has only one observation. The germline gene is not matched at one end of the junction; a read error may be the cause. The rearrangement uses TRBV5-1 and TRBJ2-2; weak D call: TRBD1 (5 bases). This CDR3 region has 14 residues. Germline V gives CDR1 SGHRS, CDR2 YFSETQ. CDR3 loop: CASSLAADTRELFF. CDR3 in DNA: TGCGCCAGCAGCTTGGCGGCGGACACCAGGGAGCTGTTTTTT.

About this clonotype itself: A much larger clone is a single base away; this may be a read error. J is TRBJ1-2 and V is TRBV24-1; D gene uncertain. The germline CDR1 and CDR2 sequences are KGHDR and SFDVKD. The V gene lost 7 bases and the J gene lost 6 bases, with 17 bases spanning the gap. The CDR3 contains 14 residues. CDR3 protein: CATRSVETPDGYTF. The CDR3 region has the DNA TGTGCCACCAGGAGTGTGGAAACGCCGGATGGCTACACCTTC.

The chain's CDR3 is CASGPPGQYF. The CDR3 DNA sequence: TGTGCCAGCGGGCCCCCCGGGCAGTACTTC. The rearrangement joins TRBV2 to TRBJ2-7, with D uncertain. The ends were cut back, 8 bases at V and 9 bases at J, with 11 bases in the middle. Germline V lookup: CDR1 SNHLY, CDR2 FYNNEI. CDR3 length equals 10 residues.

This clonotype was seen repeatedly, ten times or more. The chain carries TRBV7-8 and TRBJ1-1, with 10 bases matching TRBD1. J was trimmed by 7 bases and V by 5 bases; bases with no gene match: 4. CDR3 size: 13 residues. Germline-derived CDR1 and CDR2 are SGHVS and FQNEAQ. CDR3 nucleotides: TGTGCCAGCAGCCAGGGACAGGGGATTGAAGCTTTCTTT. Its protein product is CASSQGQGIEAFF.

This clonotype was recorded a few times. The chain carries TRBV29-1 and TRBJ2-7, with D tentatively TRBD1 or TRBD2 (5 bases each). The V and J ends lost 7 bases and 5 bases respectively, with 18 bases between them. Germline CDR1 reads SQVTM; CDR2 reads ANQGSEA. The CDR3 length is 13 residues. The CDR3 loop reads CSASRARGDEQYF. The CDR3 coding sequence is TGCAGCGCCTCGAGGGCGAGGGGCGACGAGCAGTACTTC.

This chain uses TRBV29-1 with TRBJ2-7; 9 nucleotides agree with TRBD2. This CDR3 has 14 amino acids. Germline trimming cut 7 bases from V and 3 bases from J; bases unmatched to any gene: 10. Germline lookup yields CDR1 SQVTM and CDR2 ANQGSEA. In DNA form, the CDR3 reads TGCAGCGGCGACCGGCTAGCGGGATACTACGAGCAGTACTTC. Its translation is CSGDRLAGYYEQYF.

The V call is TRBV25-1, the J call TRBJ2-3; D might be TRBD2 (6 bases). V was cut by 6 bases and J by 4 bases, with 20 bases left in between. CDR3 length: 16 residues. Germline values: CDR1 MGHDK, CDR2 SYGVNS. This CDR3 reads CASSDGERGVPDTQYF. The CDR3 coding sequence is TGTGCCAGCAGCGATGGAGAACGCGGGGTCCCAGATACGCAGTATTTT.